This T cell receptor (beta chain) was recorded in a study of T cell repertoires in cytomegalovirus infection. TCRdb itself ran the reads through MiXCR, one entry per CDR3 protein. The data show fewer than 200,000 distinct CDR3 sequences, with under 25% seen just once and less than 3.5% held by the top ten. This clonotype was seen a handful of times. V lost 3 bases to trimming and J lost 2 bases, with 10 bases between them. Germline values: CDR1 MDHEN, CDR2 SYDVKM. The CDR3 runs to 14 residues. The TCR comes from a human donor in good health (CMV status not recorded). Some clones in this sample may be carry-over from other donors' samples. The chain is built from TRBV28 and TRBJ2-5, with D hard to call. Sequenced input: PBMCs. The CDR3 sequence is CASSFPDHQETQYF. The CDR3 DNA is TGTGCCAGCAGTTTCCCAGATCATCAAGAGACCCAGTACTTC. The whole variable domain, remainder taken from reference TRBV28 and TRBJ2-5, is DVKVTQSSRYLVKRTGEKVFLECVQDMDHENMFWYRQDPGLGLRLIYFSYDVKMKEKGDIPEGYSVSREKKERFSLILESASTNQTSMYLCASSFPDHQETQYFGPGTRLLVL.